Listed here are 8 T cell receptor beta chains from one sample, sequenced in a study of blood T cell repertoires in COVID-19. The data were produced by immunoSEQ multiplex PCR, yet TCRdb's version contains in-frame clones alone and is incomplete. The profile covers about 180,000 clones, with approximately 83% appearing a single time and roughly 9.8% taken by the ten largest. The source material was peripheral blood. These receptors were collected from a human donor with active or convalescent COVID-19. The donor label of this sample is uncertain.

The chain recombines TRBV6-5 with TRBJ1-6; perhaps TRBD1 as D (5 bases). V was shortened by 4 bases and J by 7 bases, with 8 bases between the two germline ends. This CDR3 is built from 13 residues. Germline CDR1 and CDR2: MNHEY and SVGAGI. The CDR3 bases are TGTGCCAGCAGTTTCGACAGCAATTCACCCCTCCACTTT. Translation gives CASSFDSNSPLHF.

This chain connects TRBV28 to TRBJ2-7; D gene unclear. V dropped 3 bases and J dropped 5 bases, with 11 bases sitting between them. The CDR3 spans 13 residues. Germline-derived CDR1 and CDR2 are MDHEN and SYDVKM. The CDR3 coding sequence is TGTGCCAGCAGTTTCCTACAGAACAACGAGCAGTACTTC. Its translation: CASSFLQNNEQYF.

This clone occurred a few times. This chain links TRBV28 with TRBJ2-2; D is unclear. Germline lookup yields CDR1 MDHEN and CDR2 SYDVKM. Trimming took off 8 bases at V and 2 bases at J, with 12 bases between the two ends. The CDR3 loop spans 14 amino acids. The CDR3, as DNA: TGTGCCAGCGCGTTTCCATTTAACACCGGGGAGCTGTTTTTT. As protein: CASAFPFNTGELFF.

The CDR3 region is CASSYAGVSGNTIYF. CDR3 in DNA: TGTGCCAGCAGTTACGCCGGGGTATCTGGAAACACCATATATTTT. The V gene is TRBV6-5, the J gene TRBJ1-3; D not resolved. The CDR3 sequence is 15 residues long. Trimming removed 2 bases from V and 1 base from J, with 9 bases in between. CDR1 is MNHEY, CDR2 SVGAGI, per germline.

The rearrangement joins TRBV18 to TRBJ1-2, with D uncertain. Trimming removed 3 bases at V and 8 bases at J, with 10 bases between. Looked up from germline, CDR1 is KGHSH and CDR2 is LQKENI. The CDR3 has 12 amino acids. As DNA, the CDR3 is TGTGCCAGCTCACCGGCCGGGGAGGGCTACACCTTC. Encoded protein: CASSPAGEGYTF. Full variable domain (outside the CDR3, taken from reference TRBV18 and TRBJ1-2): NAGVMQNPRHLVRRRGQEARLRCSPMKGHSHVYWYRQLPEEGLKFMVYLQKENIIDESGMPKERFSAEFPKEGPSILRIQQVVRGDSAAYFCASSPAGEGYTFGSGTRLTVV.

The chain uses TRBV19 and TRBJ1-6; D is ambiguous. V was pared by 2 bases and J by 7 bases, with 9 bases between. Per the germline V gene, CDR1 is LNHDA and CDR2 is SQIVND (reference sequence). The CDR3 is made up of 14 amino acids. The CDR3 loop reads CASSIMAANSPLHF. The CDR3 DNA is TGTGCCAGTAGTATAATGGCGGCCAATTCACCCCTCCACTTT. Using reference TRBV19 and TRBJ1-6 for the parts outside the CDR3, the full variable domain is DGGITQSPKYLFRKEGQNVTLSCEQNLNHDAMYWYRQDPGQGLRLIYYSQIVNDFQKGDIAEGYSVSREKKESFPLTVTSAQKNPTAFYLCASSIMAANSPLHFGNGTRLTVT.

In nucleotides, the CDR3 is TGTGCCAGTAGCCTTCTATACGCGAGGACTTCTAGCACAGATACGCAGTATTTT. Protein: CASSLLYARTSSTDTQYF. The chain links TRBV19 to TRBJ2-3; a weak D match, TRBD2 (5 bases). The CDR3 length is 18 residues. The ends were cut back, 6 bases at V and 0 bases at J, with 22 bases in the middle. Germline V gene sequence: CDR1 LNHDA, CDR2 SQIVND (reference sequence).

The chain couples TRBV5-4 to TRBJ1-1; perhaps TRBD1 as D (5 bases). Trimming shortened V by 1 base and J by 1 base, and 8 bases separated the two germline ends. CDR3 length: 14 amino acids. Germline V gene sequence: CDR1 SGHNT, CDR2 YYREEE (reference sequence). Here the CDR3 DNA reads TGTGCCAGCAGCTTGATCGGGGGGAACACTGAAGCTTTCTTT. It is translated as CASSLIGGNTEAFF.